This record concerns one TCR beta chain sequence. The target antigen is unknown. Deletions cut 7 bases from V and 9 bases from J, with 17 bases between. Germline CDR1 and CDR2: SGDLS and YYNGEE. This CDR3 comprises 13 residues. Sequenced by immunoSEQ multiplex PCR; TCRdb stores in-frame clones only, minus some. This sample has 110,000 to 150,000 clones, with 91% found just once. The entry originates in a study of T cell responses to AZD1222 COVID-19 vaccine. Study context: Pooling of second doses given at about 4 or about 12 weeks was done. Study-wide results and caveats: Spike was spanned by vaccine-associated CD4 TCRs, with dominance at 160-218 and 743-854. Spike-specific TCR breadth and depth went up after people got two AZD1222 doses. Donors were chiefly white British, with a greater number of females, and clonal diversity was perhaps underestimated.

The origin of this receptor is an adult in good health. J is TRBJ2-1 and V is TRBV9, with D maybe TRBD2 (6 bases). Sample: peripheral blood, taken on day 0 of AZD1222 vaccination. The DNA of the CDR3 is TGTGCCAGCTGCATGGGACTGGGAAGTGAGCAGTTCTTC. It translates to CASCMGLGSEQFF.